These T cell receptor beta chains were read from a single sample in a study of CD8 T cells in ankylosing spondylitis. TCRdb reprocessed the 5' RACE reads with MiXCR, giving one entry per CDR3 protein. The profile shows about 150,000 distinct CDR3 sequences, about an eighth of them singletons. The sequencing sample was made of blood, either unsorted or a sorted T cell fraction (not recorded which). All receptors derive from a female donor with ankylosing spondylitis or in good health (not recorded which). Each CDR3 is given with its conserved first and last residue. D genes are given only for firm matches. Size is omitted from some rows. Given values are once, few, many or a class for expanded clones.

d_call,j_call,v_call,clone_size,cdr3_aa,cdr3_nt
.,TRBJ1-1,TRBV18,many,CASSRDGYTEAFF,TGTGCCAGCTCAAGGGATGGCTACACTGAAGCTTTCTTT
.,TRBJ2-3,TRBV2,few,CASSEAQLPAWGADTQYF,TGTGCCAGCAGTGAAGCTCAGTTGCCGGCTTGGGGAGCAGATACGCAGTATTTT
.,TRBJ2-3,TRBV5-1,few,CASSLRSGSTDTQYF,TGCGCCAGCAGCTTGAGGAGCGGGAGCACAGATACGCAGTATTTT
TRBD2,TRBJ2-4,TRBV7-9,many,CASSAGVAKNIQYF,TGTGCCAGCAGCGCGGGGGTAGCCAAAAACATTCAGTACTTC
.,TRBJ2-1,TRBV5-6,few,CASSKGGGNYNEQFF,TGTGCCAGCAGCAAGGGAGGGGGGAACTACAATGAGCAGTTCTTC
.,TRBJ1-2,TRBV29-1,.,CSVTRVLLGSGYTF,TGCAGCGTCACCAGGGTACTTCTAGGTAGTGGCTACACCTTC
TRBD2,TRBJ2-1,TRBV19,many,CASSSPGLAGLNEQFF,TGTGCCAGTAGTTCCCCGGGACTAGCGGGGCTAAATGAGCAGTTCTTC
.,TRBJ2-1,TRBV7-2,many,CASSSGSYNEQFF,TGTGCCAGCAGCTCGGGATCCTACAATGAGCAGTTCTTC
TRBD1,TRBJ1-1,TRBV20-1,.,CSARGGEGAGNVF,TGCAGTGCTAGAGGGGGGGAGGGGGCGGGTAACGTCTTT
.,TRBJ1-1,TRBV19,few,CASSYRTATTEAFF,TGTGCCAGTAGTTACAGAACCGCTACGACTGAAGCTTTCTTT
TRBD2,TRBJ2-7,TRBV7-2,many,CASSLGLAVYEQYF,TGTGCCAGCAGCTTAGGACTAGCGGTTTACGAGCAGTACTTC
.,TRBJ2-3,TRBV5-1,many,CASSFGQKTDTQYF,TGCGCCAGCAGCTTCGGGCAGAAAACAGATACGCAGTATTTT
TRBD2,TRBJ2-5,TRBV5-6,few,CASNQLAGEETQYF,TGTGCCAGCAATCAACTAGCGGGTGAAGAGACCCAGTACTTC
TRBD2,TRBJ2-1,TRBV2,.,CASSVGREASSWNEQFF,TGTGCCAGCAGTGTTGGGCGGGAGGCCTCCTCGTGGAATGAGCAGTTCTTC
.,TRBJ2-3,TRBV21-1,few,CARSQIRPPGEVTDTQYF,TGTGCCAGGTCGCAAATCCGTCCACCGGGAGAGGTCACAGATACGCAGTATTTT
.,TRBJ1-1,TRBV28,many,CASSPPGQFFNTEAFF,TGTGCCAGCAGTCCCCCCGGACAGTTTTTTAACACTGAAGCTTTCTTT
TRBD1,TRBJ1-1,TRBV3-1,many,CASSQGQGKVAFF,TGTGCCAGCAGCCAAGGACAGGGGAAAGTCGCTTTCTTT
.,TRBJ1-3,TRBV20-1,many,CSARDLRNTIYF,TGCAGTGCTAGAGATCTCAGAAACACCATATATTTT
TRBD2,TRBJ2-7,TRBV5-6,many,CASSFFRVAGDGEQYF,TGTGCCAGCAGCTTCTTCCGAGTGGCGGGGGACGGCGAGCAGTACTTC
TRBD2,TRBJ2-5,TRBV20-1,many,CSARDRGWGLDAETQYF,TGCAGTGCTAGAGACCGGGGATGGGGACTAGACGCAGAGACCCAGTACTTC
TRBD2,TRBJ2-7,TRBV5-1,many,CASSSQALSGSSYEQYF,TGCGCCAGCAGCTCTCAAGCCCTTAGCGGGTCCTCCTACGAGCAGTACTTC
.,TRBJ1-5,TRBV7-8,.,CASSLAGVGYQPQHF,TGTGCCAGCAGCTTAGCGGGCGTGGGCTATCAGCCCCAGCATTTT
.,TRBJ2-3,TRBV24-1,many,CATPARGPSTDTQYF,TGTGCCACCCCGGCGAGGGGTCCAAGCACAGATACGCAGTATTTT
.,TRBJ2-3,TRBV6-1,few,CASSRLGVGRNTDTQYF,TGTGCCAGCAGTCGCCTTGGGGTCGGACGGAACACAGATACGCAGTATTTT
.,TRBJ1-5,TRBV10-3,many,CAISERERGRNQPQHF,TGTGCCATCAGTGAGAGGGAAAGGGGTCGGAATCAGCCCCAGCATTTT
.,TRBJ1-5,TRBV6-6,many,CASSYGGQPQHF,TGTGCCAGCAGTTACGGTGGTCAGCCCCAGCATTTT
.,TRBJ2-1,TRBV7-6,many,CASSLLDGAYNEQFF,TGTGCCAGCAGCTTACTTGACGGAGCCTACAATGAGCAGTTCTTC
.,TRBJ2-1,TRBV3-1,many,CASSYTGGGYNEQFF,TGTGCCAGCAGCTACACAGGGGGGGGTTACAATGAGCAGTTCTTC
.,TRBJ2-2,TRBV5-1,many,CAVRESAGDTGELFF,TGCGCCGTACGGGAGTCGGCAGGGGACACCGGGGAGCTGTTTTTT
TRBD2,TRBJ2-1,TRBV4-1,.,CASSQPSGRGARNEQFF,TGCGCCAGCAGCCAACCCTCTGGGCGGGGGGCGCGTAATGAGCAGTTCTTC
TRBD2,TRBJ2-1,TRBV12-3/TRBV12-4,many,CASTPWTSAYNEQFF,TGTGCCAGCACCCCTTGGACTAGCGCATACAATGAGCAGTTCTTC
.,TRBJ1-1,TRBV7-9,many,CASSRGAKEAFF,TGTGCCAGCAGCCGAGGGGCTAAGGAAGCTTTCTTT
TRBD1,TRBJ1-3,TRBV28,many,CASSGQGAGNTIYF,TGTGCCAGCAGCGGACAGGGGGCTGGAAACACCATATATTTT
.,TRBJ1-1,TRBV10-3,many,CAISESDGYPFF,TGTGCCATCAGTGAGTCGGACGGTTATCCTTTCTTT
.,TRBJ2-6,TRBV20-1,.,CSATHRAGANVLTF,TGCAGTGCGACTCACAGGGCTGGGGCCAACGTCCTGACTTTC
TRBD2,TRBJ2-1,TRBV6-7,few,CASWGLARNNEQFF,TGTGCCAGCTGGGGACTAGCGAGAAACAATGAGCAGTTCTTC
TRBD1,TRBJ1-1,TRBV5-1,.,CASSLDGGTGRNTEAFF,TGCGCCAGCAGCTTGGATGGGGGGACAGGGAGAAACACTGAAGCTTTCTTT